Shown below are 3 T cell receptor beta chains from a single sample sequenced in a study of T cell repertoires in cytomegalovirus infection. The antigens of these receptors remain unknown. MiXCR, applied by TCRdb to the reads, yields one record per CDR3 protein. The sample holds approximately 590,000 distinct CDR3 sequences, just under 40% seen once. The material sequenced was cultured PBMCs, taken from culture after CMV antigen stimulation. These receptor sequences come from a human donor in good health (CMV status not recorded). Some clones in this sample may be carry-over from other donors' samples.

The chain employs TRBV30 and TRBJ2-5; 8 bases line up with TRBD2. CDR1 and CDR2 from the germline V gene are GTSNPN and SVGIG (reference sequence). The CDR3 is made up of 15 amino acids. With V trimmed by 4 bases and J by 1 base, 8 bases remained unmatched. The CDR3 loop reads CAWKQAGATQETQYF. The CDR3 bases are TGTGCCTGGAAGCAAGCGGGAGCCACCCAAGAGACCCAGTACTTC.

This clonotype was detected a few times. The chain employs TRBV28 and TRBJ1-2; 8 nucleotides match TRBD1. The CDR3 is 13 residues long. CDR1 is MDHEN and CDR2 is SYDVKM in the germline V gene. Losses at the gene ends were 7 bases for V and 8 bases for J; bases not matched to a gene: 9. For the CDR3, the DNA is TGTGCCAGCAAATTCGGACAGGGTGGAGGCTACACCTTC. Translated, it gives CASKFGQGGGYTF.

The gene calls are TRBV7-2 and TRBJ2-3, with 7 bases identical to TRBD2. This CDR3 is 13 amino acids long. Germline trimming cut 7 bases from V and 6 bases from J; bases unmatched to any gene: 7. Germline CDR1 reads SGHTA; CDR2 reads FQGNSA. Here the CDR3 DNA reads TGTGCCAGCAACTTCGGGGGGTGGGATACGCAGTATTTT. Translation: CASNFGGWDTQYF.